The clone carrying this T cell receptor (beta chain) was observed a single time. Clones were read by immunoSEQ multiplex PCR, and TCRdb kept only the in-frame ones, dropping some. Of 100,000 to 150,000 clones in the sample, roughly 74% are singletons; the top ten hold 5.5% to 7.5%. This sample is drawn from a study of blood T cell repertoires in COVID-19. Germline V gives CDR1 SGHRS, CDR2 YFSETQ. The CDR3 runs 14 residues. After removal of 5 bases from V and 7 bases from J, the junction contained 7 bases not matched to a gene. The sample comprised peripheral blood. The chain uses TRBV5-1 and TRBJ2-1; 9 bases agree with TRBD2. This receptor was taken from a man older than 75 with COVID-19, enrolled during active disease. CDR3 amino acids: CASSFLAGTNEQFF. CDR3 nucleotide sequence: TGCGCCAGCAGTTTCCTAGCGGGGACAAATGAGCAGTTCTTC.